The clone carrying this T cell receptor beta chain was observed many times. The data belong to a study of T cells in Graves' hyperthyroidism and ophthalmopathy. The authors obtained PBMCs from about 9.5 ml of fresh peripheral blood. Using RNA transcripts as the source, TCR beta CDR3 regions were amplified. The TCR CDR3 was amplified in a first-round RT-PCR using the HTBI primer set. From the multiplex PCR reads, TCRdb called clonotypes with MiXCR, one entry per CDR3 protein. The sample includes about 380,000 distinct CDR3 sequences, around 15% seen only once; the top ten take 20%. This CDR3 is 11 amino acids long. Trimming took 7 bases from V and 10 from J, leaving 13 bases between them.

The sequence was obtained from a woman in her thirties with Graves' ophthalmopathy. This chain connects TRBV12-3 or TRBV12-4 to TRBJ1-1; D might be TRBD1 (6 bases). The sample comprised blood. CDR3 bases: TGTGCCAGCAAAAGTGACAGGTTAGCTTTCTTT. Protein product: CASKSDRLAFF.